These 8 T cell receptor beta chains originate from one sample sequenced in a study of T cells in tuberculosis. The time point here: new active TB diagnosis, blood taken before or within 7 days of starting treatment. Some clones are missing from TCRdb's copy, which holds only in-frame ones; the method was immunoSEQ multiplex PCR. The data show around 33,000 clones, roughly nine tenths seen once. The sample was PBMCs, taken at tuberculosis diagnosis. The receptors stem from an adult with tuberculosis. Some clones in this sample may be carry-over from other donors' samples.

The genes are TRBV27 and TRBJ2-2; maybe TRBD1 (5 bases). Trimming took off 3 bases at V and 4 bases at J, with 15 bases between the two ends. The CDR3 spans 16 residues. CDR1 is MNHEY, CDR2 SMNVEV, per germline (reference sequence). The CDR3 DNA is TGTGCCAGCAGTTTCCGCGCAGGGCGAGGCACCGGGGAGCTGTTTTTT. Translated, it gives CASSFRAGRGTGELFF.

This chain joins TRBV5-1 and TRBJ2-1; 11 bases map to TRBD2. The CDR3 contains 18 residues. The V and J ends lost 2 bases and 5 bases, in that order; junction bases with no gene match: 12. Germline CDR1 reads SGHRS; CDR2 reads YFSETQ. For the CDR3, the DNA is TGCGCCAGCAGCTTCTCTAGCGGGGGGCCCAGGGTTGACAATGAGCAGTTCTTC. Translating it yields CASSFSSGGPRVDNEQFF.

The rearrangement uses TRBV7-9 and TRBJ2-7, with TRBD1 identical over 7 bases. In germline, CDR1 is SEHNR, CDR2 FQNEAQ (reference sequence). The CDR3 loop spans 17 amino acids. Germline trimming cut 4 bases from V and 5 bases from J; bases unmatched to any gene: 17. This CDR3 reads CASSSKEGASIKHEQYF. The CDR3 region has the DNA TGTGCCAGCAGCTCAAAAGAGGGGGCGAGTATTAAGCACGAGCAGTACTTC.

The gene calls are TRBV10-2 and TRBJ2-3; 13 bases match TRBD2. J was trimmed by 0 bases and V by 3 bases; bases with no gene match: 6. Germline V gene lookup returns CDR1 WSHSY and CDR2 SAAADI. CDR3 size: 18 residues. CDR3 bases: TGCGCCAGCAGTGACCACACTAGCGGGGGGGATAGCACAGATACGCAGTATTTT. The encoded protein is CASSDHTSGGDSTDTQYF.

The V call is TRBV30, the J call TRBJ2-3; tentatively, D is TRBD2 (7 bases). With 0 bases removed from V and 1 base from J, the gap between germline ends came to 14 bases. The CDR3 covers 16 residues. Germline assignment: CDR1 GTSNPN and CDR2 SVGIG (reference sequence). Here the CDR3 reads CAWSVRAGAGTDTQYF. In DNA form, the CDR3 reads TGTGCCTGGAGTGTACGTGCGGGGGCGGGCACAGATACGCAGTATTTT.

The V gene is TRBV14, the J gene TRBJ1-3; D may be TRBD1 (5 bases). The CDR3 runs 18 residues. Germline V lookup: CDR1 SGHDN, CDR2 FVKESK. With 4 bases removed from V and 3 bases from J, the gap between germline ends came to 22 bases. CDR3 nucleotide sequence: TGTGCCAGCAGCCCCCGGGCTTTTCAGGGATTCAGTGGAAACACCATATATTTT. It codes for CASSPRAFQGFSGNTIYF.

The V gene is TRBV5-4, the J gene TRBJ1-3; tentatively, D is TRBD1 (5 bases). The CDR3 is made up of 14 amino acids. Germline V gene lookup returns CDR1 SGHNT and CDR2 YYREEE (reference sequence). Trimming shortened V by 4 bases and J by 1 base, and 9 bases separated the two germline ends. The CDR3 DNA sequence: TGTGCCAGCAGCCGGGAGGGGTCTGGAAACACCATATATTTT. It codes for CASSREGSGNTIYF.

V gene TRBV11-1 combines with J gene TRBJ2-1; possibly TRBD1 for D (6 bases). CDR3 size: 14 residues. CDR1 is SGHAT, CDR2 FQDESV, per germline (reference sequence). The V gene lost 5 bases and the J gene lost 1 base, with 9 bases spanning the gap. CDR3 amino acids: CASSQGQSYNEQFF. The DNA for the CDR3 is TGTGCCAGCAGCCAAGGACAGTCCTACAATGAGCAGTTCTTC.